This record concerns one T cell receptor (beta chain) sequence. This record belongs to a study of OX40 agonist ivuxolimab in advanced cancers. Produced via immunoSEQ multiplex PCR; TCRdb's table is partial and in-frame only. The sample lists about 43,000 clones, 86% occurring once. V was pared by 4 bases and J by 2 bases, with 9 bases of the junction left unmatched. The CDR3 has 17 amino acids. The germline gives CDR1 SGHNT, CDR2 YYREEE (reference sequence). The receptor was isolated from an adult with an advanced solid tumor such as melanoma, head and neck, liver or kidney cancer. V gene TRBV5-4 combines with J gene TRBJ2-3; the match to TRBD2 covers 11 bases. Source: CD4+ or CD8+ T cells sorted from blood, taken in a trial of the OX40 agonist ivuxolimab. CDR3 region: CASSQKTSGDTTDTQYF. CDR3 DNA: TGTGCCAGCAGCCAAAAGACTAGCGGGGACACCACAGATACGCAGTATTTT.